This T cell receptor beta chain was retrieved from a study of identical twins. With no exceptions, donors were healthy Caucasians. Study-level findings and limits: Twins shared out-of-frame alpha sequences with excess low generation probability.

In this sample, this clonotype turned up a few times. Its antigen is unidentified. With 4 bases removed from V and 8 bases from J, the gap between germline ends came to 15 bases. The germline V gene encodes CDR1 SGHDT and CDR2 YYEEEE. The CDR3 is 14 residues long. cDNA molecules carried unique molecular identifiers, and template switching added a universal primer site. TCRdb re-derived calls from the 5' RACE reads in MiXCR, one entry per CDR3 protein. Of approximately 220,000 distinct CDR3 sequences listed, about 7.5% are singletons. These records were also assigned to another study, of yellow fever vaccine responses in identical twins. From that paper: After vaccination, twins' T cell response reportedly seemed partly convergent, partly personalized.

Input material: memory (CD45RO+) T cells sorted from blood. The chain uses TRBV5-6 and TRBJ1-4, with D perhaps matching TRBD1 (5 bases). The sequence was collected from a woman between 18 and 30 years old in good health. In DNA, the CDR3 is TGTGCCAGCAGCCCCGCCGGGGCCCGGGAAAAACTGTTTTTT. Its protein product is CASSPAGAREKLFF.